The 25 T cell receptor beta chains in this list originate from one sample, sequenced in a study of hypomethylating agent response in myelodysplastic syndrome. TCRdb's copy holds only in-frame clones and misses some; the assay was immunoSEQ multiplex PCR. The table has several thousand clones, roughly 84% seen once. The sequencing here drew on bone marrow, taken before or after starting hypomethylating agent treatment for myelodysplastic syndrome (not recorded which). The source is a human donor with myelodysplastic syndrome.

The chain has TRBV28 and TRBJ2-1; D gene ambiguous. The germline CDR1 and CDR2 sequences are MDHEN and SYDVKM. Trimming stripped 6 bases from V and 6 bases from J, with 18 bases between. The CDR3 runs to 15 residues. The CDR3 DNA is TGTGCCAGCAGAAAACAAGACCCAGAGCGCAATGAGCAGTTCTTC. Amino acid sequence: CASRKQDPERNEQFF.

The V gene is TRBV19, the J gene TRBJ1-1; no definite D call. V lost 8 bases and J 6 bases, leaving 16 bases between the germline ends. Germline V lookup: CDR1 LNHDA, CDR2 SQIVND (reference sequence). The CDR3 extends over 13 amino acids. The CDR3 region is CASYSPGIPEAFF. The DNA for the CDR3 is TGTGCCAGTTACAGCCCGGGGATCCCTGAAGCTTTCTTT.

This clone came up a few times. The CDR3 protein is CASRRGSDSNQPQHF. The CDR3 DNA reads TGTGCCAGCAGGAGAGGCAGTGATAGCAATCAGCCCCAGCATTTT. The genes are TRBV6-1 and TRBJ1-5; D gene uncertain. CDR1 and CDR2 from the germline V gene are MNHNS and SASEGT. The CDR3 has 15 residues. The V end was cut by 6 bases, the J end by 0 bases, with 12 bases between.

CDR3 in amino acids: CAISRDRDLSGNTIYF. DNA of the CDR3: TGTGCCATCAGCCGGGACAGGGACCTCTCTGGAAACACCATATATTTT. V and J are TRBV10-3 and TRBJ1-3; 9 bases map to TRBD1. This CDR3 is 16 amino acids long. V dropped 6 bases and J dropped 0; count of bases not matched to a gene: 6. The V gene's germline CDR1 is ENHRY and CDR2 SYGVKD.

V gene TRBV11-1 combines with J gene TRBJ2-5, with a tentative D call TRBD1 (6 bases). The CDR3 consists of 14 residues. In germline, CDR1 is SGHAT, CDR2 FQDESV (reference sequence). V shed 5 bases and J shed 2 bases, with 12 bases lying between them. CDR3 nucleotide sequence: TGTGCCAGCAGCCTCGACAGGTATCAAGAGACCCAGTACTTC. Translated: CASSLDRYQETQYF. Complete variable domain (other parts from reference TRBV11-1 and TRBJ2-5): EAEVAQSPRYKITEKSQAVAFWCDPISGHATLYWYRQILGQGPELLVQFQDESVVDDSQLPKDRFSAERLKGVDSTLKIQPAELGDSAMYLCASSLDRYQETQYFGPGTRLLVL.

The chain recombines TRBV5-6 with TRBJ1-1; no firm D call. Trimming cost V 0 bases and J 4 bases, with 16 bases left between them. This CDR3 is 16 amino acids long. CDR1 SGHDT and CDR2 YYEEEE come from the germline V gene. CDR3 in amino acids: CASSLGRAEVSTEAFF. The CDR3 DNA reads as TGTGCCAGCAGCTTGGGGCGGGCTGAGGTCTCCACTGAAGCTTTCTTT.

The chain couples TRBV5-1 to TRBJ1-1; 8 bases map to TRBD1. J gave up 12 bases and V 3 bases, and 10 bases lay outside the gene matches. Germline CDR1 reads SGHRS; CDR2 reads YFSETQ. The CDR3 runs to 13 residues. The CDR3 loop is CASSWRQGSRTFF. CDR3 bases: TGCGCCAGCAGCTGGAGACAGGGGTCGAGAACTTTCTTT.

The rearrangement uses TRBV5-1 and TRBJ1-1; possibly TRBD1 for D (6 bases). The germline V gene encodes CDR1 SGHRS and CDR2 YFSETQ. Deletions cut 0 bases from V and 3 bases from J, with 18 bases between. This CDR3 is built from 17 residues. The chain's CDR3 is CASSLVGSREGDTEAFF. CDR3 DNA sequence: TGCGCCAGCAGCTTGGTGGGCTCCCGGGAGGGGGACACTGAAGCTTTCTTT. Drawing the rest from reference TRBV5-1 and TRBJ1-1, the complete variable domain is KAGVTQTPRYLIKTRGQQVTLSCSPISGHRSVSWYQQTPGQGLQFLFEYFSETQRNKGNFPGRFSGRQFSNSRSEMNVSTLELGDSALYLCASSLVGSREGDTEAFFGQGTRLTVV.

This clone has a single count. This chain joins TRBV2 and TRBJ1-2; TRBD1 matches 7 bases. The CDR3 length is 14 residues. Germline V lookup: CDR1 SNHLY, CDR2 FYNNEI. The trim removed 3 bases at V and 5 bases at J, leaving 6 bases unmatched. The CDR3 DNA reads TGTGCCAGCAGTGATAGGTGGGGACAGTATGGCTACACCTTC. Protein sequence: CASSDRWGQYGYTF.

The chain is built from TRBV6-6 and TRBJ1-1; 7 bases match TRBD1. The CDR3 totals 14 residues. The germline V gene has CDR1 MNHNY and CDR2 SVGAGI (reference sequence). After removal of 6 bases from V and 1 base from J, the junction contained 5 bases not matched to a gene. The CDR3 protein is CASRRGQSNTEAFF. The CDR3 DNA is TGTGCCAGCAGAAGGGGACAGTCGAACACTGAAGCTTTCTTT.

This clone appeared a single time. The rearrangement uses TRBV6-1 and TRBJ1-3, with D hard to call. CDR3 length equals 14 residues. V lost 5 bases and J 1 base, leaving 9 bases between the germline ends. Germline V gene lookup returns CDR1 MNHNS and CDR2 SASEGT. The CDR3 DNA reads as TGTGCCAGCAGTCAAAGGACTTCTGGAAACACCATATATTTT. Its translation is CASSQRTSGNTIYF.

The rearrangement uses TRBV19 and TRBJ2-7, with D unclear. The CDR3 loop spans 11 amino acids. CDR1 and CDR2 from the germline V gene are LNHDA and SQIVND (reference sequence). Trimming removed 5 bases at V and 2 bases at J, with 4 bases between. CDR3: CASSRAYEQYF. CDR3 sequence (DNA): TGTGCCAGTAGTCGGGCCTACGAGCAGTACTTC.

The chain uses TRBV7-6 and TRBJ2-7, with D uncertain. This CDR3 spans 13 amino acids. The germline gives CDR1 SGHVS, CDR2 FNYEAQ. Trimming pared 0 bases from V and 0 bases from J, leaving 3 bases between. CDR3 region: CASSLASSYEQYF. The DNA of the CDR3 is TGTGCCAGCAGCTTAGCTAGCTCCTACGAGCAGTACTTC.

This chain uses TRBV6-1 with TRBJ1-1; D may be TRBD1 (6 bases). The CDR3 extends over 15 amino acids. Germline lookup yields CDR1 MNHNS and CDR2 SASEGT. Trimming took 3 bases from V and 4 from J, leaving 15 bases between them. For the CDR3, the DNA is TGTGCCAGCAGTGAGGAACAGGGATGGAGCACTGAAGCTTTCTTT. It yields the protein CASSEEQGWSTEAFF.

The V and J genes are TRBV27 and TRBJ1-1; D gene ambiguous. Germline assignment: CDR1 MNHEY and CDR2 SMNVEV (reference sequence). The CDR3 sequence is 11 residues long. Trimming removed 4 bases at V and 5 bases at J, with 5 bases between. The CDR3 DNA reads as TGTGCCAGCAGTTGGGGAACTGAAGCTTTCTTT. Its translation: CASSWGTEAFF.

CDR3 sequence (DNA): TGCGCCAGCGGACAGGGCGACGAGCAGTACTTC. Encoded protein: CASGQGDEQYF. This sequence joins TRBV10-2 and TRBJ2-7; 8 bases match TRBD1. Germline lookup yields CDR1 WSHSY and CDR2 SAAADI. CDR3 size: 11 residues. The V gene end was trimmed by 8 bases and the J gene end by 5 bases; junction bases not matched to a gene: 2.

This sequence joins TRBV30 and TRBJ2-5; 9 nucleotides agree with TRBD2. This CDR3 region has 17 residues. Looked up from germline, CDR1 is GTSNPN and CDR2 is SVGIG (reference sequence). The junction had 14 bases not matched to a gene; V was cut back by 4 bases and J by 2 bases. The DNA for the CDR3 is TGTGCCTGGAAGGTTGCGGGAGGGCCTGGGGATCAAGAGACCCAGTACTTC. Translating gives CAWKVAGGPGDQETQYF.

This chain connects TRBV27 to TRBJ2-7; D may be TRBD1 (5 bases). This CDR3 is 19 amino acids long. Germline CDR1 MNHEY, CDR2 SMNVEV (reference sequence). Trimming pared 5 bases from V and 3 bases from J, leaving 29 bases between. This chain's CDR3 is CASSLTPQNRGLADYEQYF. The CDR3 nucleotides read TGTGCCAGCAGTCTGACTCCCCAAAATAGGGGCCTGGCGGACTACGAGCAGTACTTC.

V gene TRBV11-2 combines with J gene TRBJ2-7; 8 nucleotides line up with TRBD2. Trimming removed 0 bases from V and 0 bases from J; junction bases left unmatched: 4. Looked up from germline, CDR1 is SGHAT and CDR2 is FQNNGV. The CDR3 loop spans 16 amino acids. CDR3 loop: CASSLDSGALSYEQYF. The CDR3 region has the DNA TGTGCCAGCAGCTTAGATAGCGGGGCCCTCTCCTACGAGCAGTACTTC. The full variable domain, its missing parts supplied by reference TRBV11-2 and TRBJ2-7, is EAGVAQSPRYKIIEKRQSVAFWCNPISGHATLYWYQQILGQGPKLLIQFQNNGVVDDSQLPKDRFSAERLKGVDSTLKIQPAKLEDSAVYLCASSLDSGALSYEQYFGPGTRLTVT.

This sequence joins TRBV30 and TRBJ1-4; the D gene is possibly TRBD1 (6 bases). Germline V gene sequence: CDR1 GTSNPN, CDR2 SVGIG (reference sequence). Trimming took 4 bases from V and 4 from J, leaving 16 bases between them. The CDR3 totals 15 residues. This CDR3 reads CAWIGYRVVNEKLFF. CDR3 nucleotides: TGTGCCTGGATTGGGTACAGGGTAGTTAATGAAAAACTGTTTTTT.

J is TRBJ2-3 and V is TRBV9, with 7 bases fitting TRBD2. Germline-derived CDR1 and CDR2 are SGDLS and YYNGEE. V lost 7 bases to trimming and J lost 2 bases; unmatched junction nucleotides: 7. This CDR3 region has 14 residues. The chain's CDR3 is CASSERGSTDTQYF. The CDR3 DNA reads TGTGCCAGCTCTGAGCGGGGTTCCACAGATACGCAGTATTTT.

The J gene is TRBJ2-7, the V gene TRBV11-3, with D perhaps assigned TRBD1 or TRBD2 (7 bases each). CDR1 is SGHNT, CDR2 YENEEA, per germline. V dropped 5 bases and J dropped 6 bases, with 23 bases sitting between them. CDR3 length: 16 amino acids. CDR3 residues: CASSLGGGSTGPEQYF. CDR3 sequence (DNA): TGTGCCAGCAGCCTAGGGGGGGGCTCGACAGGGCCCGAGCAGTACTTC.

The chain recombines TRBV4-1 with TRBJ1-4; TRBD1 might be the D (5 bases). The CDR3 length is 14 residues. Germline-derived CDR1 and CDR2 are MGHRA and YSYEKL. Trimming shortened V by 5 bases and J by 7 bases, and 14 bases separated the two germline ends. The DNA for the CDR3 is TGCGCCAGCAGCTCAGGGTATTTAAGTGAAAAACTGTTTTTT. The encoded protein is CASSSGYLSEKLFF.

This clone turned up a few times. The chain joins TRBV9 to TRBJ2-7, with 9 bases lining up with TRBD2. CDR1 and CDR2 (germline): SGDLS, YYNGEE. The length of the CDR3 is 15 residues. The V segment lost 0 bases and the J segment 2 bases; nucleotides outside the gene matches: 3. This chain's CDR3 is CASSVDIAGAYEQYF. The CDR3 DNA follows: TGTGCCAGCAGCGTAGATATAGCGGGGGCCTACGAGCAGTACTTC.

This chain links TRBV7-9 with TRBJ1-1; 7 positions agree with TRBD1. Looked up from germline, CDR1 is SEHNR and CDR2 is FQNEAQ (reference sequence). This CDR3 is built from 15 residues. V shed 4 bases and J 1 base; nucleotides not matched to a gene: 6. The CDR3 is CASSSTGAPNTEAFF. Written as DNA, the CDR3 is TGTGCCAGCAGCTCTACAGGGGCTCCGAACACTGAAGCTTTCTTT.